This T cell receptor (beta chain) originates from a study of OX40 agonist ivuxolimab in advanced cancers. As concerns this clone: Its antigen is currently unknown.

The assay was immunoSEQ multiplex PCR, and TCRdb's table has in-frame clones only and misses some. The repertoire consists of about 98,000 clones, with about 92% occurring once and the leading ten covering around 0.28%. Whole-study results and caveats: CD8+ T cells were the subset that, on average, had more expanded clones than CD4+.

The sequences come from CD4+ or CD8+ T cells sorted from blood, collected in a trial of the OX40 agonist ivuxolimab. This clonotype was obtained from an adult with an advanced solid tumor such as melanoma, head and neck, liver or kidney cancer.

The CDR3 DNA is TGTGCCAGCTCACTAGGTTCCAATCAGCCCCAGCATTTT. Protein sequence: CASSLGSNQPQHF. This rearrangement joins TRBV18 to TRBJ1-5, with D hard to call. This CDR3 is built from 13 residues. CDR1 KGHSH and CDR2 LQKENI come from the germline V gene. V dropped 4 bases and J dropped 3 bases, with 7 bases sitting between them.